What follows are 30 T cell receptor beta chains derived from one specimen sequenced in a study of regulatory T cells in long-lasting Graves disease. Documented time point: persistent/refractory GD, antithyroid drugs over 5 years with positive TRAb. The TCR library was made from RNA extracted from PBMCs. HTBI primers from iRepertoire and Arm-PCR of CDR3 regions yielded the TCR beta libraries. Via MiXCR, TCRdb re-called the multiplex PCR reads, giving one row per CDR3 protein. The table shows 400,000 or so distinct CDR3 sequences, with roughly 20% occurring only once. Source: peripheral blood mononuclear cells (PBMCs), taken when the disease was refractory, from a patient treated with antithyroid drugs. The receptors were gathered from a female donor with Graves disease.

Concerning this clonotype itself: A far bigger clonotype differs at one base, so this is likely a read error. V gene TRBV28 combines with J gene TRBJ2-5; D ambiguous. Germline CDR1 reads MDHEN; CDR2 reads SYDVKM. The CDR3 runs to 11 residues. CDR3 coding DNA: TGTGCCAGCAGTTTCAAAGAGACCCAGCACTTC. This codes for CASSFKETQHF.

At least ten counts were recorded for this clonotype. The chain is built from TRBV28 and TRBJ2-5; the D is unclear. Germline V gene sequence: CDR1 MDHEN, CDR2 SYDVKM. V was cut by 6 bases and J by 8 bases, with 13 bases left in between. This CDR3 has 12 amino acids. The CDR3 protein is CASRDPPLTQYF. CDR3 in DNA: TGTGCCAGCAGAGACCCCCCGTTAACCCAGTACTTC.

This clonotype turned up a few times. The CDR3 reads CATSTGQGNTEAFF. CDR3 sequence (DNA): TGTGCCACCAGCACAGGACAGGGGAACACTGAAGCTTTCTTT. The genes are TRBV15 and TRBJ1-1; 8 positions match TRBD1. From germline, CDR1 is LNHNV and CDR2 YYDKDF (reference sequence). The V and J ends lost 4 bases and 1 base, in that order; junction bases with no gene match: 2. This CDR3 comprises 14 residues.

Ten or more counts support this clonotype. The gene calls are TRBV12-3 or TRBV12-4 and TRBJ2-5, with D hard to call. This CDR3 spans 14 amino acids. Trimming removed 4 bases from V and 1 base from J, with 10 bases in between. DNA of the CDR3: TGTGCCAGCAGTTGGTCTCCAAGCCAAGAGACCCAGTACTTC. Protein: CASSWSPSQETQYF.

This chain uses TRBV29-1 with TRBJ1-1; D gene ambiguous. Germline CDR1 and CDR2: SQVTM and ANQGSEA. Trimming took off 3 bases at V and 13 bases at J, with 18 bases between the two ends. The length of the CDR3 is 12 residues. The DNA for the CDR3 is TGCAGCGTTGAGTACCTCTCGAATTGTTGTTTCTTT. Its translation: CSVEYLSNCCFF.

The table lists this clonotype with many counts. The chain has TRBV6-2 or TRBV6-3 and TRBJ2-7; no firm D call. The CDR3 covers 16 residues. V shed 0 bases and J shed 2 bases, with 14 bases lying between them. The germline V gene has CDR1 MNHEY and CDR2 SVGEGT. CDR3: CASSYSRGTATYEQYF. CDR3 bases: TGTGCCAGCAGTTACTCGAGAGGTACAGCCACCTACGAGCAGTACTTC.

This clonotype showed up just a few times. J is TRBJ2-7 and V is TRBV9; 8 bases are shared with TRBD1. There are 14 residues in the CDR3. After removal of 2 bases from V and 4 bases from J, the junction contained 5 bases not matched to a gene. CDR1 SGDLS and CDR2 YYNGEE come from the germline V gene. CDR3 nucleotides: TGTGCCAGCAGCGTTGGACAGGGAAGATACGAGCAGTACTTC. Translation: CASSVGQGRYEQYF.

This clonotype was detected ten times or more. The rearrangement links TRBV11-2 to TRBJ2-5, with 8 bases matching TRBD1. Germline V gene data show CDR1 as SGHAT and CDR2 as FQNNGV. Germline trimming cut 5 bases from V and 3 bases from J; bases unmatched to any gene: 5. This CDR3 contains 14 residues. CDR3 loop: CASSEDRGEETQYF. Written as DNA, the CDR3 is TGTGCCAGCAGCGAAGACAGGGGTGAAGAGACCCAGTACTTC.

A note on this clonotype: A much more abundant neighbour one base away suggests this may be a read error. The J gene is TRBJ2-5, the V gene TRBV6-1, with TRBD1 matching 8 bases. This CDR3 spans 12 amino acids. The germline V gene has CDR1 MNHNS and CDR2 SASEGT. In DNA form, the CDR3 reads TGTGCCACCCGACAGGGGCAAGAGACCCAGCACTTC. Protein product: CATRQGQETQHF.

Ten or more counts support this clonotype. CDR3 DNA: TGCAGTTCTTTAAAGGCCACCGAAGGGGAGACCCAGTACTTC. It specifies CSSLKATEGETQYF. J is TRBJ2-5 and V is TRBV20-1; D gene unclear. The germline V gene has CDR1 DFQATT and CDR2 SNEGSKA (reference sequence). This CDR3 has 14 residues. V gave up 8 bases and J gave up 5 bases, with 21 bases separating them.

This clonotype was found many times. V and J are TRBV25-1 and TRBJ2-5; 7 nucleotides line up with TRBD2. The CDR3 loop spans 13 amino acids. CDR1 MGHDK and CDR2 SYGVNS come from the germline V gene. V was pared by 6 bases and J by 5 bases, with 6 bases of the junction left unmatched. CDR3 in DNA: TGTGCCAGCAGCTCCCTCGGGGGGGAGACCCAGTACTTC. Translating gives CASSSLGGETQYF.

This clonotype was counted at least ten times. The rearrangement links TRBV29-1 to TRBJ2-5, with 8 bases identical to TRBD2. Germline CDR1 is SQVTM and CDR2 is ANQGSEA. The CDR3 is 16 residues long. J was trimmed by 1 base and V by 5 bases; bases with no gene match: 12. CDR3 coding DNA: TGCAGCGTTCCCCAGGGGAGCGGGAGTCCCCAAGAGACCCAGTACTTC. Translation: CSVPQGSGSPQETQYF.

The V and J genes are TRBV24-1 and TRBJ2-7; weak D call: TRBD1 (6 bases). CDR3 length equals 17 residues. V lost 9 bases, J lost 2 bases, and 25 bases lay in between. Germline loops: CDR1 KGHDR, CDR2 SFDVKD. CDR3 in amino acids: CATQTGIALLNAYEQYF. The CDR3 bases are TGTGCCACCCAGACAGGAATCGCACTATTAAACGCCTACGAGCAGTACTTC.

The CDR3 coding sequence is TGTGCCAGCAGCTTGCCCCCCGGGAACACCGGGGAGCTGTTTTTT. Translating gives CASSLPPGNTGELFF. This sequence joins TRBV13 and TRBJ2-2; D is undetermined. V dropped 3 bases and J dropped 1 base, with 9 bases sitting between them. CDR1 PRHDT and CDR2 FYEKMQ come from the germline V gene (reference sequence). This CDR3 has 15 residues.

This clonotype was observed many times. The rearrangement uses TRBV7-9 and TRBJ2-7; unclear D gene. The CDR3 length is 13 residues. Germline V gives CDR1 SEHNR, CDR2 FQNEAQ (reference sequence). Trimming pared 1 base from V and 3 bases from J, leaving 7 bases between. The chain's CDR3 is CASSLVGLYEQYF. The CDR3 nucleotides read TGTGCCAGCAGCTTAGTCGGGCTCTACGAGCAGTACTTC.

This chain connects TRBV5-1 to TRBJ2-1, with D perhaps matching TRBD1 (6 bases). This CDR3 region has 12 residues. Germline CDR1 and CDR2: SGHRS and YFSETQ. Trimming removed 7 bases at V and 4 bases at J, with 9 bases between. The CDR3 DNA reads as TGCGCCAGCGGGGACACGTACAATGAGCAGTTCTTC. This translates into CASGDTYNEQFF.

The rearrangement links TRBV10-3 to TRBJ1-2; the match to TRBD1 covers 8 bases. Germline V gene data show CDR1 as ENHRY and CDR2 as SYGVKD. The length of the CDR3 is 13 residues. Unmatched junction bases numbered 12, after V lost 10 bases and J lost 8 bases. CDR3 nucleotides: TGTGCCACGGGTGACAGGGGAGATCAAGGCTACACCTTC. Residues: CATGDRGDQGYTF.

Ten or more counts support this clonotype. The V gene is TRBV7-8, the J gene TRBJ1-1, with D possibly matching TRBD1 (5 bases). Germline CDR1 SGHVS, CDR2 FQNEAQ. The V and J ends lost 4 bases and 3 bases respectively, with 21 bases between them. This CDR3 has 17 residues. CDR3 loop: CASSSYKGRLSDTEAFF. CDR3 coding DNA: TGTGCCAGCAGCTCTTATAAGGGACGGCTGTCGGACACTGAAGCTTTCTTT.

This clonotype turned up a few times. V is TRBV6-1 and J is TRBJ2-7; 9 bases are a match to TRBD1. This CDR3 spans 13 amino acids. Losses at the gene ends were 5 bases for V and 5 bases for J; bases not matched to a gene: 4. The germline CDR1 and CDR2 sequences are MNHNS and SASEGT. The CDR3 sequence: CASSPGQGNEQYF. Here the CDR3 DNA reads TGTGCCAGCAGTCCGGGACAGGGTAACGAGCAGTACTTC.

This clonotype was detected ten times or more. V and J are TRBV6-1 and TRBJ2-5, with 14 bases that match TRBD2. The CDR3 totals 17 residues. Germline values: CDR1 MNHNS, CDR2 SASEGT. The V gene end was trimmed by 6 bases and the J gene end by 5 bases; junction bases not matched to a gene: 11. CDR3 DNA sequence: TGTGCCAGCAGCAAGGGACTAGCGGGAGCTCGGTTGGAGACCCAGTACTTC. This encodes CASSKGLAGARLETQYF.

This clonotype came up many times. The CDR3 DNA follows: TGTGCCAGCAGTTTTCTCGGACGGGTAGGTCAGCCCCAGCATTTT. It is translated as CASSFLGRVGQPQHF. This chain links TRBV28 with TRBJ1-5; D is unresolved. V lost 3 bases and J 6 bases, leaving 15 bases between the germline ends. Per germline, CDR1 MDHEN and CDR2 SYDVKM. The CDR3 contains 15 residues. The full variable domain, its missing parts supplied by reference TRBV28 and TRBJ1-5, is DVKVTQSSRYLVKRTGEKVFLECVQDMDHENMFWYRQDPGLGLRLIYFSYDVKMKEKGDIPEGYSVSREKKERFSLILESASTNQTSMYLCASSFLGRVGQPQHFGDGTRLSIL.

V and J are TRBV6-2 or TRBV6-3 and TRBJ2-7, with TRBD1 as a possible D gene (6 bases). From germline, CDR1 is MNHEY and CDR2 SVGEGT. V was cut by 0 bases and J by 2 bases, with 14 bases left in between. CDR3 length: 16 amino acids. The CDR3 here is CASSYSIEGHTYEQYF. Written as DNA, the CDR3 is TGTGCCAGCAGTTACTCGATAGAGGGACATACCTACGAGCAGTACTTC.

A note on this clonotype: A clone one base away is much larger, so this may be a read error. V gene TRBV30 combines with J gene TRBJ2-5, with D unresolved. This CDR3 has 11 residues. V lost 2 bases and J lost 2, with 3 bases in between. Germline CDR1 is GTSNPN and CDR2 is SVGIG (reference sequence). The CDR3 coding sequence is TGTGCCTGGAGTCATCAAGAGACCCAGTACTTC. Amino acid sequence: CAWSHQETQYF. Variable domain in full (rest from reference TRBV30 and TRBJ2-5): SQTIHQWPATLVQPVGSPLSLECTVEGTSNPNLYWYRQAAGRGLQLLFYSVGIGQISSEVPQNLSASRPQDRQFILSSKKLLLSDSGFYLCAWSHQETQYFGPGTRLLVL.

This clonotype appeared many times. This rearrangement joins TRBV3-1 to TRBJ1-2; TRBD1 aligns across 7 bases. Trimming cost V 2 bases and J 6 bases; bases outside gene matches: 3. CDR3 size: 13 residues. The germline gives CDR1 LGHDT, CDR2 YNNKEL (reference sequence). CDR3 sequence reads: CASSQRQGNGYTF. CDR3 sequence (DNA): TGTGCCAGCAGCCAAAGACAGGGTAATGGCTACACCTTC.

This clonotype was picked up many times. V usage is TRBV11-2 and J usage is TRBJ2-7; D may be TRBD1 (6 bases). V dropped 7 bases and J dropped 1 base, with 17 bases sitting between them. The germline gives CDR1 SGHAT, CDR2 FQNNGV. CDR3 length: 15 residues. DNA for the CDR3: TGTGCCAGCACCGAGTGGGGGACACAATCCTACGAGCAGTACTTC. This encodes CASTEWGTQSYEQYF. Full variable domain (outside the CDR3, taken from reference TRBV11-2 and TRBJ2-7): EAGVAQSPRYKIIEKRQSVAFWCNPISGHATLYWYQQILGQGPKLLIQFQNNGVVDDSQLPKDRFSAERLKGVDSTLKIQPAKLEDSAVYLCASTEWGTQSYEQYFGPGTRLTVT.

This clonotype was detected only a few times. The J gene is TRBJ1-5, the V gene TRBV19; 7 bases are shared with TRBD1. CDR1 and CDR2 from the germline V gene are LNHDA and SQIVND (reference sequence). V lost 6 bases and J lost 5; bases outside the gene matches: 7. The CDR3 sequence is 14 residues long. CDR3 in amino acids: CASRTGTEYQPQHF. Here the CDR3 DNA reads TGTGCCAGTAGGACCGGGACAGAGTATCAGCCCCAGCATTTT.

This clonotype was seen more than once but under ten times. V is TRBV4-1 and J is TRBJ2-6; D is unclear. The CDR3 contains 16 residues. V shed 5 bases and J shed 0 bases, with 11 bases lying between them. The germline V gene has CDR1 MGHRA and CDR2 YSYEKL. In nucleotides, the CDR3 is TGCGCCAGCAGCTCATTTCTCGACTCTGGGGCCAACGTCCTGACTTTC. Translating it yields CASSSFLDSGANVLTF.

The rearrangement links TRBV20-1 to TRBJ2-7; D remains ambiguous. V was clipped by 1 base and J by 1 base, with 11 bases between them. From germline, CDR1 is DFQATT and CDR2 SNEGSKA (reference sequence). CDR3 size: 14 residues. Here the CDR3 DNA reads TGCAGTGCTAGAGGAGTTTTACCTTCCTACGAGCAGTACTTC. Amino acid sequence: CSARGVLPSYEQYF.

This chain connects TRBV14 to TRBJ1-1; D is undetermined. The CDR3 covers 17 residues. The V gene's germline CDR1 is SGHDN and CDR2 FVKESK. Trimming pared 2 bases from V and 0 bases from J, leaving 16 bases between. The CDR3 loop reads CASSQRKGGRMNTEAFF. CDR3 sequence (DNA): TGTGCCAGCAGCCAACGAAAGGGAGGGCGGATGAACACTGAAGCTTTCTTT.

This clonotype has a handful of counts. The rearrangement uses TRBV11-3 and TRBJ2-2, with D perhaps matching TRBD1 (5 bases). CDR1 SGHNT and CDR2 YENEEA come from the germline V gene. Trimming took 6 bases from V and 0 from J, leaving 14 bases between them. The CDR3 has 16 amino acids. The CDR3 DNA is TGTGCCAGCAGTTACCGCCAGGGAACGAACACCGGGGAGCTGTTTTTT. This codes for CASSYRQGTNTGELFF.